This TCR beta chain stems from a study of CD8 T cells in ankylosing spondylitis. Study-wide points: Made up of about eight highly homologous variants, a TCR beta motif appeared characteristic of ankylosing spondylitis blood. Disease-linked clones reportedly concentrated significantly in matched ankylosing spondylitis synovial fluid.

This clonotype came up many times. Its antigen is still unknown. TCRdb itself ran the 5' RACE reads through MiXCR, one entry per CDR3 protein. Of about 130,000 distinct CDR3 sequences in the sample, around 7% were seen once. The germline gives CDR1 MNHEY, CDR2 SVGEGT. The CDR3 consists of 11 residues. Deletions cut 6 bases from V and 5 bases from J, with 5 bases between. This sequence originates from a male donor with ankylosing spondylitis or in good health (not recorded which). The genes are TRBV6-2 or TRBV6-3 and TRBJ2-1; D is uncertain. The sample taken for sequencing was blood, either unsorted or a sorted T cell fraction (not recorded which). The chain's CDR3 is CASRGNNEQFF. CDR3 nucleotides: TGTGCCAGCAGAGGGAACAATGAGCAGTTCTTC.